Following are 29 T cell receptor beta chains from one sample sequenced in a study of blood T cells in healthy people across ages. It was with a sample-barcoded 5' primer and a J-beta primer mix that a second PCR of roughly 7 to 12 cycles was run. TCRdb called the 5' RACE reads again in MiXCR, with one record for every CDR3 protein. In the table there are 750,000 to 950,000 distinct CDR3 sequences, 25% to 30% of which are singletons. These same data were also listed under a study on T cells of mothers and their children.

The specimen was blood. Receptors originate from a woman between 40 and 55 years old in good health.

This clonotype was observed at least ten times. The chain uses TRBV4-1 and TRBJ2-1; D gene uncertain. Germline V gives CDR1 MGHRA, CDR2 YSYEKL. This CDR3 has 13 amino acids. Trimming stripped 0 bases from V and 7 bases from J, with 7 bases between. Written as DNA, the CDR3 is TGCGCCAGCAGCCAAGATAACAGTAATGAGCAGTTCTTC. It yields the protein CASSQDNSNEQFF.

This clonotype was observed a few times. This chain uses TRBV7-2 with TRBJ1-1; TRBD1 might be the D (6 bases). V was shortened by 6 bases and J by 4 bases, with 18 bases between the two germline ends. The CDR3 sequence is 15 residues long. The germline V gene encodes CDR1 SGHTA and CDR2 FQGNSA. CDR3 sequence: CASRPAQGQATEAFF. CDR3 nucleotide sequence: TGTGCCAGCAGACCCGCTCAGGGGCAGGCCACTGAAGCTTTCTTT. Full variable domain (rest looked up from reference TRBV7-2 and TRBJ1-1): GAGVSQSPSNKVTEKGKDVELRCDPISGHTALYWYRQSLGQGLEFLIYFQGNSAPDKSGLPSDRFSAERTGGSVSTLTIQRTQQEDSAVYLCASRPAQGQATEAFFGQGTRLTVV.

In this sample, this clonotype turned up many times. CDR3 nucleotide sequence: TGTGCCAGCAGTCTCAATCTCCAGCAGTACTTC. Amino acids: CASSLNLQQYF. V is TRBV12-3 or TRBV12-4 and J is TRBJ2-4, with D unresolved. With 5 bases removed from V and 13 bases from J, the gap between germline ends came to 12 bases. This CDR3 spans 11 amino acids.

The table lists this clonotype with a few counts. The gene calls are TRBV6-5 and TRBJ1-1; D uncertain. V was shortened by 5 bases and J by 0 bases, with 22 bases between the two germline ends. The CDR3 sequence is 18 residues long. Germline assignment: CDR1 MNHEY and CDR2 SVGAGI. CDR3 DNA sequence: TGTGCCAGCAGTAACACCCGGGCAAGGTGGGCGATGAACACTGAAGCTTTCTTT. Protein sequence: CASSNTRARWAMNTEAFF.

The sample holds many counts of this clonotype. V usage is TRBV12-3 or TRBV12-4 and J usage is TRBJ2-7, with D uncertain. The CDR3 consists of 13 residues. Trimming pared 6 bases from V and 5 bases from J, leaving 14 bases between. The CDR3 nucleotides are TGTGCCAGCAGACCAGGTTATGTCCACGAGCAGTACTTC. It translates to CASRPGYVHEQYF.

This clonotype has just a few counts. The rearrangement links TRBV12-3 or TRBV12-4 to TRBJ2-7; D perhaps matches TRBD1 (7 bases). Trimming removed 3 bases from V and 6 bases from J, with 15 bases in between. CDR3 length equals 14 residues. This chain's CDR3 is CASSFTDQGGEQYF. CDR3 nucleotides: TGTGCCAGCAGTTTTACGGACCAGGGGGGCGAGCAGTACTTC.

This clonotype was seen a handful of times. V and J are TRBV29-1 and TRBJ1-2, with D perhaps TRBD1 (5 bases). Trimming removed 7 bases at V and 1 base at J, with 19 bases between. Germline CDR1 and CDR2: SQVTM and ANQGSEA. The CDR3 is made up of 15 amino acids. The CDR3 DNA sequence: TGCAGCGCTGAGGAGGCAGGGCTGGGTAACTATGGCTACACCTTC. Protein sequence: CSAEEAGLGNYGYTF.

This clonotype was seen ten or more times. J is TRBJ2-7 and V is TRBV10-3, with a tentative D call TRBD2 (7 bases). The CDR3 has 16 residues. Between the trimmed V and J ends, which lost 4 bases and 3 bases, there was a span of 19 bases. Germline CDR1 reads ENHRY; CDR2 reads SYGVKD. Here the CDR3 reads CAISGGGGRLYYEQYF. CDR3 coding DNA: TGTGCCATCAGTGGGGGCGGGGGCCGACTGTACTACGAGCAGTACTTC.

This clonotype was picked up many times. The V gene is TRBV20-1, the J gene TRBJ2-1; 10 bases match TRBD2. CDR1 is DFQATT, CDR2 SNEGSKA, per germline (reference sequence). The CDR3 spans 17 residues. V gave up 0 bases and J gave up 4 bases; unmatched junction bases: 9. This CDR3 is CSARDGEAGGLYNEQFF. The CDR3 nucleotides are TGCAGTGCTAGAGATGGGGAAGCGGGGGGGTTATACAATGAGCAGTTCTTC.

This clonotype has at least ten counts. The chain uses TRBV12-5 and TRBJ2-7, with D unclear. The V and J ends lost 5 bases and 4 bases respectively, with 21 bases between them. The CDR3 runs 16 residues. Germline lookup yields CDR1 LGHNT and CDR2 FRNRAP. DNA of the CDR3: TGTGCTAGTGGTCTGAGCTCAAGCCCTGTAGAATACGAGCAGTACTTC. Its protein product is CASGLSSSPVEYEQYF.

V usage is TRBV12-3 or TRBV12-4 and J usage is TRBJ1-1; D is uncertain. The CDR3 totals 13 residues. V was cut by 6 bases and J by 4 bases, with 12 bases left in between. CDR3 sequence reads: CASRADVTTEAFF. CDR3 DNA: TGTGCCAGCAGGGCTGACGTGACCACTGAAGCTTTCTTT.

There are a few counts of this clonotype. The CDR3 loop reads CAISETLTGPGAYEQYF. CDR3 sequence (DNA): TGTGCCATCAGTGAGACCTTAACGGGACCAGGGGCCTACGAGCAGTACTTC. The rearrangement joins TRBV10-3 to TRBJ2-7; a possible D gene is TRBD1 (6 bases). CDR3 length: 17 residues. The germline CDR1 and CDR2 sequences are ENHRY and SYGVKD. V was cut by 2 bases and J by 2 bases, with 19 bases left in between.

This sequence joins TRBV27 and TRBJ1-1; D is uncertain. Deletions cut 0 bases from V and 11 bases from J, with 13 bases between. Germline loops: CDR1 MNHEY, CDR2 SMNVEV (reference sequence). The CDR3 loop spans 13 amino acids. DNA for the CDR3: TGTGCCAGCAGTTTATCGCCCATTCAAGAGGCTTTCTTT. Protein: CASSLSPIQEAFF.

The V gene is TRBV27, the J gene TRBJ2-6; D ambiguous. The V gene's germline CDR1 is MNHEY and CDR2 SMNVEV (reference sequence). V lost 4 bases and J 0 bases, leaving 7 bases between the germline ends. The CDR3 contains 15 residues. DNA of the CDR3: TGTGCCAGCAGTTCGCGAGACTCTGGGGCCAACGTCCTGACTTTC. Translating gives CASSSRDSGANVLTF.

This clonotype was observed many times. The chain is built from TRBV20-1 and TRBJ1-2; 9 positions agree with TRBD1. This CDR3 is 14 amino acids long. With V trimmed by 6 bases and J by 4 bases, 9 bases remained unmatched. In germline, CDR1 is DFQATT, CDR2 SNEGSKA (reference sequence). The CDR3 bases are TGCAGTGCCCGATTCGGACAGGGGACCTATGGCTACACCTTC. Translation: CSARFGQGTYGYTF.

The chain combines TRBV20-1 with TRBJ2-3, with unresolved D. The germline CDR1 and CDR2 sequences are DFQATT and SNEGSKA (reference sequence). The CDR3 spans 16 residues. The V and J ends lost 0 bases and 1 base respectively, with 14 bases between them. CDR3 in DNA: TGCAGTGCTAGAGATATTAGCACCACTTGCACAGATACGCAGTATTTT. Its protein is CSARDISTTCTDTQYF.

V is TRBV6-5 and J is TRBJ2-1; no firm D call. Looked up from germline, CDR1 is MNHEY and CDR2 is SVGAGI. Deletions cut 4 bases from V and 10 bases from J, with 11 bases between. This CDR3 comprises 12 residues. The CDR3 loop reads CASSSATKEQFF. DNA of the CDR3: TGTGCCAGCAGTTCAGCCACAAAAGAGCAGTTCTTC.

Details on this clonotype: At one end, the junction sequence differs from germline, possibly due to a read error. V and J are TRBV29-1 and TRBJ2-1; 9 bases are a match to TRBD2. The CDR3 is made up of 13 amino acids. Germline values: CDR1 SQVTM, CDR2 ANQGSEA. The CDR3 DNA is TGCAGCGTTGCCAGACTAGCGGACAATAAGCAGTTCTTC. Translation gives CSVARLADNKQFF.

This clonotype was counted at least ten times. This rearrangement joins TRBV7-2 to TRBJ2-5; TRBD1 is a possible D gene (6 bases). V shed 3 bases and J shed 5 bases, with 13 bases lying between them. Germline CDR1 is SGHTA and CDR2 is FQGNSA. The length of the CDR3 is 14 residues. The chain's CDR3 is CASSFTGMEETQYF. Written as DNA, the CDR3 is TGTGCCAGCAGCTTTACAGGGATGGAGGAGACCCAGTACTTC.

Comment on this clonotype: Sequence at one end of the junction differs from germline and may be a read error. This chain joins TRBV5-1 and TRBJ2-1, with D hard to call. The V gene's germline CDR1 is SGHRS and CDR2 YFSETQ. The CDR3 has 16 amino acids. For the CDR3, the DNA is TGCTCCAGCAGCTTGGGTCTCGACACCCTGTACGGTGAGCAGTTCTTC. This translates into CSSSLGLDTLYGEQFF. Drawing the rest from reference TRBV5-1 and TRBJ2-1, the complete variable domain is KAGVTQTPRYLIKTRGQQVTLSCSPISGHRSVSWYQQTPGQGLQFLFEYFSETQRNKGNFPGRFSGRQFSNSRSEMNVSTLELGDSALYLCSSSLGLDTLYGEQFFGPGTRLTVL.

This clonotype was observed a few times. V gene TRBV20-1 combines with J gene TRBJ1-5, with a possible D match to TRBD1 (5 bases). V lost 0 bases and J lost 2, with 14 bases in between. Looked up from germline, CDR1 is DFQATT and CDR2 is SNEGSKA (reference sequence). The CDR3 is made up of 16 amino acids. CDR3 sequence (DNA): TGCAGTGCTAGAGATCACGGGCAGGGAGGCAATCAGCCCCAGCATTTT. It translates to CSARDHGQGGNQPQHF.

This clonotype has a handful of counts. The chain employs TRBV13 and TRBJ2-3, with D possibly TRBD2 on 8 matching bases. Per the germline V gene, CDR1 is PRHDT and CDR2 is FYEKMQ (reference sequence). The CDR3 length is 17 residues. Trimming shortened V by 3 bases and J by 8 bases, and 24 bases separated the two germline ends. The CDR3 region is CASSFLVAGHEGATQYF. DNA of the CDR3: TGTGCCAGCAGCTTTCTCGTAGCGGGACACGAGGGGGCTACGCAGTATTTT. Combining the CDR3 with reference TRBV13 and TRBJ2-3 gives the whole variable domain AAGVIQSPRHLIKEKRETATLKCYPIPRHDTVYWYQQGPGQDPQFLISFYEKMQSDKGSIPDRFSAQQFSDYHSELNMSSLELGDSALYFCASSFLVAGHEGATQYFGPGTRLTVL.

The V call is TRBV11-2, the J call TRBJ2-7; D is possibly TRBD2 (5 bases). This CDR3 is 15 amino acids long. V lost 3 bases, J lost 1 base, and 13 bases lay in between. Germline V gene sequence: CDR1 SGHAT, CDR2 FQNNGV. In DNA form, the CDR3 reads TGTGCCAGCAGCTTGGCACCAACTAGATCCTACGAGCAGTACTTC. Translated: CASSLAPTRSYEQYF.

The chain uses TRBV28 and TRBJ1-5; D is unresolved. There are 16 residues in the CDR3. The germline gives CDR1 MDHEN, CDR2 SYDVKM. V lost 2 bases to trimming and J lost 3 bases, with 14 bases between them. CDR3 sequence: CASSLSVGGDNQPQHF. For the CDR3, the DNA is TGTGCCAGCAGTTTAAGTGTGGGTGGGGACAATCAGCCCCAGCATTTT.

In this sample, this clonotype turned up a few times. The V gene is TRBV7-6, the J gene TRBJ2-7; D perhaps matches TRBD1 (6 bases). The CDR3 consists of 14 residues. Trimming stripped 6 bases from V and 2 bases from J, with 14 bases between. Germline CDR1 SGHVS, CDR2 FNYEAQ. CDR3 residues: CASSALTGAYEQYF. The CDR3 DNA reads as TGTGCCAGCAGTGCTCTGACAGGAGCCTACGAGCAGTACTTC.

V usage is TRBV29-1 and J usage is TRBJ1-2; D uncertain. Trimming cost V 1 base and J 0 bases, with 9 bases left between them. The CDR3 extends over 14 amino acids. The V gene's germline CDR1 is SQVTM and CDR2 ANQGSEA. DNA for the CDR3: TGCAGCGTTGAAGTTCCACCAACTAACTATGGCTACACCTTC. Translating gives CSVEVPPTNYGYTF.

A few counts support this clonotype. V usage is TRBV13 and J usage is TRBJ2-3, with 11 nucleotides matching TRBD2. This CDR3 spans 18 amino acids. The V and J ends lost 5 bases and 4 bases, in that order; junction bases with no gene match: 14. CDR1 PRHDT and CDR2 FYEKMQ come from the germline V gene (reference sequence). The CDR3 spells CASSARLAGKTLSDTQYF. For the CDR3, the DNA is TGTGCCAGCAGCGCCCGACTAGCGGGGAAGACCCTTTCAGATACGCAGTATTTT.

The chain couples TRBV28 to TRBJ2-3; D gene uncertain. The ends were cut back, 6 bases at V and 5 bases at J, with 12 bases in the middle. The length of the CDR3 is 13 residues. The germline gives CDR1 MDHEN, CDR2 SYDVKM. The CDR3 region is CASRLYVGDTQYF. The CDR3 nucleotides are TGTGCCAGCAGGCTTTATGTTGGAGATACGCAGTATTTT.

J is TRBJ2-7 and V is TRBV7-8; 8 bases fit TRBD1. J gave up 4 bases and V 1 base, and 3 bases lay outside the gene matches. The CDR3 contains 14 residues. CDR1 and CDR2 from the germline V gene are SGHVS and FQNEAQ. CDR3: CASSLGDRIYEQYF. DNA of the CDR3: TGTGCCAGCAGCTTAGGGGACAGGATATACGAGCAGTACTTC.